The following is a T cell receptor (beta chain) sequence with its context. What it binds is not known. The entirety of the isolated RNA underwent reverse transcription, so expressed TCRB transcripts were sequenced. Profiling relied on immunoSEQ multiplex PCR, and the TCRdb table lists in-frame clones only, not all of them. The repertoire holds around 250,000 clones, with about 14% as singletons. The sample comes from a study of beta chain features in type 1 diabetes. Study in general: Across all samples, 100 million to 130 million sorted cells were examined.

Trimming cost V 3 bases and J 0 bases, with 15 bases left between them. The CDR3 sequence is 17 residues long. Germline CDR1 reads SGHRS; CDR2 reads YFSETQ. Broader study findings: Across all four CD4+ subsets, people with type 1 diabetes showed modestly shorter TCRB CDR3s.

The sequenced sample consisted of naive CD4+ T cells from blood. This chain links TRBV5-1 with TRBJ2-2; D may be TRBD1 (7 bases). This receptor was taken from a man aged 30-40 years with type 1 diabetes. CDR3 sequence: CASSSGDSSANTGELFF. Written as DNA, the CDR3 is TGCGCCAGCAGCTCGGGGGACAGCTCCGCGAACACCGGGGAGCTGTTTTTT.